This T cell receptor beta chain was recovered during a study of T cell repertoires in cytomegalovirus infection. CDR1 and CDR2 from the germline V gene are DFQATT and SNEGSKA (reference sequence). Trimming cost V 4 bases and J 6 bases; bases outside gene matches: 1. The CDR3 has 11 residues. TCRdb re-analysed the reads in MiXCR, keeping a single row per CDR3 protein. The sample lists 300,000 to 400,000 distinct CDR3 sequences; 25% to 30% were seen once. As regards this clonotype: Its antigen remains unidentified.

The sample consisted of cultured PBMCs, taken from culture after CMV antigen stimulation. The TCR was taken from a human donor in good health (CMV status not recorded). Some clones in this sample may be carry-over from other donors' samples. The gene calls are TRBV20-1 and TRBJ2-7; TRBD1 matches 9 bases. Here the CDR3 reads CSAKTGGEQYF. CDR3 in DNA: TGCAGTGCTAAGACAGGGGGCGAGCAGTACTTC.